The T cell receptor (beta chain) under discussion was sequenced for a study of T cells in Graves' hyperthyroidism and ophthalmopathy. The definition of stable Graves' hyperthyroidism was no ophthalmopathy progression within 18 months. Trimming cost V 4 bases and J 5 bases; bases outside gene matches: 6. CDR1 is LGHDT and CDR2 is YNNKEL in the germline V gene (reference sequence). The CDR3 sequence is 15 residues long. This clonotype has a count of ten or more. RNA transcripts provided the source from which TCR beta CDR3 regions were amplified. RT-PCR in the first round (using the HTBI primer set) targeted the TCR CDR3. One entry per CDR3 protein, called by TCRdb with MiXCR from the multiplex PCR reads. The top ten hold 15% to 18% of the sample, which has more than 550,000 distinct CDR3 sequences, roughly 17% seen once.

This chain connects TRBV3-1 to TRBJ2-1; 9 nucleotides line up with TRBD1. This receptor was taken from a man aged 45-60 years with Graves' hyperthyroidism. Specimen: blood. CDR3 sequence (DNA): TGTGCCAGCAGCCCCTGGGACAGGGCTAACAATGAGCAGTTCTTC. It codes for CASSPWDRANNEQFF.